This TCR beta chain is from a study of shared clonotypes between healthy human individuals. The CDR3 is made up of 14 amino acids. Trimming took 4 bases from V and 2 from J; bases not matched to a gene: 5. Germline V gene sequence: CDR1 SGHNT, CDR2 YYREEE (reference sequence). The protocol was immunoSEQ multiplex PCR, while the TCRdb copy is restricted to in-frame clones and leaves out a portion. This sample has 1,100,000 or so clones; approximately 80% occur once, and the top ten carry 0.4% to 0.55%. This chain joins TRBV5-4 and TRBJ1-1; TRBD1 matches 7 bases. Sequenced input: memory CD4+ T cells from PBMCs. Documented subset: CD45RA-negative fraction. This TCR derives from a man aged 18 to 35 in good health. Some clones in this sample may be carry-over from other donors' samples. CDR3 DNA: TGTGCCAGCAGCATTGGACAGGCTAACACTGAAGCTTTCTTT. Amino acid sequence: CASSIGQANTEAFF.